This TCR beta chain was observed in a study of blood T cell repertoires in COVID-19. The repertoire was sequenced with immunoSEQ multiplex PCR; TCRdb's copy has only in-frame clones and lacks some. The sample yields some 200,000 clones, 85% to 90% seen once. This CDR3 region has 14 residues. The trim removed 5 bases at V and 0 bases at J, leaving 1 base unmatched. The germline CDR1 and CDR2 sequences are SGHRS and YFSETQ. Source material: peripheral blood. The chain recombines TRBV5-1 with TRBJ1-1; 10 nucleotides match TRBD1. This receptor was identified in a man at least 80 years old with acute or convalescent COVID-19. The CDR3 DNA follows: TGCGCCAGCAGGGACAGGGGGTTGAACACTGAAGCTTTCTTT. As protein: CASRDRGLNTEAFF.